This T cell receptor (beta chain) was recorded in a study of blood T cell repertoires in COVID-19. Study background: Material from acute and convalescent COVID-19 was sourced from the United States, Italy and Spain.

Per the original methods: Reference gene primer amplification yielded estimated nucleated cell counts. Using immunoSEQ multiplex PCR, the repertoire was profiled, and TCRdb retains in-frame clones only, with some absent. V and J calls and clone size follow that table, whereas D and trimming were derived from the DNA. The table includes 90,000 to 100,000 clones, approximately 86% detected once. Germline lookup yields CDR1 SGHAT and CDR2 FQNNGV. With V trimmed by 8 bases and J by 2 bases, 5 bases remained unmatched. This CDR3 spans 13 amino acids. The sequenced material came from peripheral blood. This clonotype was obtained from a man older than 75 with acute or convalescent COVID-19. The J gene is TRBJ2-7, the V gene TRBV11-2, with 8 bases matching TRBD2. The CDR3 DNA follows: TGTGCCAGCGGGCGGCGGGGGGCCTACGAGCAGTACTTC. Its protein product is CASGRRGAYEQYF.